This passage covers 16 T cell receptor beta chains from one sample sequenced in a study of blood T cell repertoires in COVID-19. Sequencing was performed with immunoSEQ multiplex PCR; in TCRdb, only in-frame clones are kept and a portion is missing. This sample has 150,000 or so clones, with just under 85% found just once. The sequencing input was peripheral blood. These TCRs come from a woman older than 75 with acute or convalescent COVID-19.

The V and J genes are TRBV6-5 and TRBJ1-1; 7 bases agree with TRBD1. Germline CDR1 and CDR2: MNHEY and SVGAGI. This CDR3 has 13 residues. The J segment lost 4 bases and the V segment lost 11 bases, leaving 10 bases of the junction unmatched. CDR3 bases: TGTGCCGTAGGGGGCGCGTCGGGCACTGAAGCTTTCTTT. The encoded protein is CAVGGASGTEAFF.

The chain employs TRBV5-1 and TRBJ2-7; 8 nucleotides agree with TRBD1. Germline CDR1 reads SGHRS; CDR2 reads YFSETQ. V was clipped by 7 bases and J by 4 bases; unmatched bases: 7. This CDR3 spans 13 amino acids. The CDR3 DNA reads TGCGCCAGCTCCGGGACAGGACCTTACGAGCAGTACTTC. This encodes CASSGTGPYEQYF.

The chain couples TRBV29-1 to TRBJ2-1; 9 bases agree with TRBD1. CDR1 and CDR2 (germline): SQVTM, ANQGSEA. The length of the CDR3 is 13 residues. V shed 4 bases, J shed 6 bases, and the junction held 4 bases outside the gene matches. The CDR3 protein is CSVGGQGRNEQFF. CDR3 sequence (DNA): TGCAGCGTTGGGGGACAGGGTCGCAATGAGCAGTTCTTC.

The CDR3, as DNA: TGTGCCAGCAGTTTATCGGCCCCGAATTCCAACTATGGCTACACCTTC. Protein sequence: CASSLSAPNSNYGYTF. The chain combines TRBV27 with TRBJ1-2; D gene unclear. CDR1 is MNHEY, CDR2 SMNVEV, per germline (reference sequence). V shed 0 bases and J shed 2 bases, with 13 bases lying between them. The CDR3 is made up of 16 amino acids.

This clone has only a few counts. CDR3: CASSRGDRQIYGYTF. In nucleotides, the CDR3 is TGTGCCAGCAGCCGAGGGGACAGGCAAATCTATGGCTACACCTTC. The chain links TRBV9 to TRBJ1-2; 8 bases fit TRBD1. In germline, CDR1 is SGDLS, CDR2 YYNGEE. This CDR3 is 15 amino acids long. Germline trimming cut 4 bases from V and 4 bases from J; bases unmatched to any gene: 9.

This clone has a single count. The V gene is TRBV12-3 or TRBV12-4, the J gene TRBJ1-2, with 7 positions matching TRBD1. The CDR3 consists of 13 residues. With 6 bases clipped from V and 5 bases from J, the junction kept 6 bases outside the gene matches. The CDR3 DNA follows: TGTGCCAGCAGCTCACAGGGGAAGTATGGCTACACCTTC. Amino acid sequence: CASSSQGKYGYTF.

The V call is TRBV3-1 (or the pseudogene TRBV3-2), the J call TRBJ1-6; maybe TRBD1 (6 bases). V gave up 1 base and J gave up 14 bases, with 18 bases separating them. The CDR3 has 15 residues. CDR1 and CDR2 from the germline V gene are LGHDT and YNNKEL (reference sequence). CDR3 region: CASSQAGQGRLSLHF. The CDR3, as DNA: TGTGCCAGCAGCCAAGCGGGGCAGGGGCGGTTATCCCTCCACTTT.

This chain connects TRBV6-5 to TRBJ1-6; D might be TRBD1 (5 bases). CDR3 length equals 10 residues. Germline-derived CDR1 and CDR2 are MNHEY and SVGAGI. Trimming removed 8 bases at V and 11 bases at J, with 7 bases between. The CDR3 loop reads CASGGAPLHF. CDR3 DNA: TGTGCCAGCGGGGGGGCACCCCTCCACTTT.

The genes are TRBV13 and TRBJ1-2, with TRBD1 identical over 10 bases. In germline, CDR1 is PRHDT, CDR2 FYEKMQ (reference sequence). The CDR3 sequence is 13 residues long. J gave up 8 bases and V 8 bases, and 8 bases lay outside the gene matches. The CDR3 nucleotides read TGTGCCAGCTTTGGACAGGGGGAATTGGGCTACACCTTC. Its translation is CASFGQGELGYTF. Using reference TRBV13 and TRBJ1-2 for the parts outside the CDR3, the full variable domain is AAGVIQSPRHLIKEKRETATLKCYPIPRHDTVYWYQQGPGQDPQFLISFYEKMQSDKGSIPDRFSAQQFSDYHSELNMSSLELGDSALYFCASFGQGELGYTFGSGTRLTVV.

The chain recombines TRBV12-3 or TRBV12-4 with TRBJ1-1; weak D call: TRBD1 (6 bases). V lost 8 bases to trimming and J lost 9 bases, with 16 bases between them. This CDR3 spans 12 amino acids. The CDR3: CASLTTGFKAFF. The CDR3, as DNA: TGTGCCAGCCTTACTACAGGGTTTAAAGCTTTCTTT.

The J gene is TRBJ2-6, the V gene TRBV25-1, with TRBD1 identical over 7 bases. The V and J ends lost 6 bases and 0 bases, in that order; junction bases with no gene match: 2. Germline V gives CDR1 MGHDK, CDR2 SYGVNS. CDR3 length: 15 residues. CDR3 loop: CASRRQGSGANVLTF. CDR3 nucleotide sequence: TGTGCCAGCAGACGACAGGGCTCTGGGGCCAACGTCCTGACTTTC.

The chain uses TRBV9 and TRBJ2-7, with D perhaps matching TRBD1 (7 bases). V was trimmed by 3 bases and J by 0 bases, leaving 10 bases between them. This CDR3 has 14 residues. The germline CDR1 and CDR2 sequences are SGDLS and YYNGEE. The CDR3, as DNA: TGTGCCAGCAGCGCAGGGGGGAACTCCTACGAGCAGTACTTC. Amino acid sequence: CASSAGGNSYEQYF.

In DNA, the CDR3 is TGTGCCAGCAGCCGCGGACAGTATAATTCACCCCTCCACTTT. This gives the protein CASSRGQYNSPLHF. The chain is built from TRBV5-5 and TRBJ1-6; TRBD1 is a possible D gene (6 bases). CDR3 length: 14 residues. Per the germline V gene, CDR1 is SGHKS and CDR2 is YYEKEE (reference sequence). V was trimmed by 4 bases and J by 4 bases, leaving 9 bases between them.

This clone was detected only once. The rearrangement uses TRBV6-6 and TRBJ1-5; unclear D gene. The CDR3 consists of 15 residues. V lost 7 bases and J 0 bases, leaving 13 bases between the germline ends. Germline CDR1 is MNHNY and CDR2 is SVGAGI (reference sequence). The DNA of the CDR3 is TGTGCCAGCAAAAGGATACAGTTTAGCAATCAGCCCCAGCATTTT. It yields the protein CASKRIQFSNQPQHF.

The chain combines TRBV18 with TRBJ1-1, with D perhaps matching TRBD1 (5 bases). Per germline, CDR1 KGHSH and CDR2 LQKENI. This CDR3 is built from 14 residues. V lost 7 bases to trimming and J lost 3 bases, with 15 bases between them. CDR3 in DNA: TGTGCCAGCTTACCGGGGTCGGGGGACACTGAAGCTTTCTTT. Translated, it gives CASLPGSGDTEAFF. The variable domain in full, completed from reference TRBV18 and TRBJ1-1, reads NAGVMQNPRHLVRRRGQEARLRCSPMKGHSHVYWYRQLPEEGLKFMVYLQKENIIDESGMPKERFSAEFPKEGPSILRIQQVVRGDSAAYFCASLPGSGDTEAFFGQGTRLTVV.

The gene calls are TRBV6-5 and TRBJ2-7; 7 nucleotides match TRBD1. The length of the CDR3 is 16 residues. V dropped 2 bases and J dropped 3; count of bases not matched to a gene: 10. Germline V lookup: CDR1 MNHEY, CDR2 SVGAGI. CDR3 loop: CASSYGRQGAIYEQYF. CDR3 sequence (DNA): TGTGCCAGCAGTTACGGGAGACAGGGAGCCATCTACGAGCAGTACTTC.